The rows below give T cell receptor beta chains drawn from one sample of a study of blood T cell repertoires in COVID-19. Clones were read by immunoSEQ multiplex PCR, and TCRdb kept only the in-frame ones, dropping some. The sample consists of fewer than 300,000 clones, more than 80% of them appearing once. Sequencing input: PBMCs or T cells enriched from blood (not recorded which). The receptors were sampled from a woman aged 25-40 years who had recovered from COVID-19. Each CDR3 is given with its conserved first and last residue. The order of the fields is D gene, clone size, J gene, V gene, CDR3 protein. The D gene is left open where the match is weak. Where a row states a size, it is once, few, many or the class of an expanded clone; other rows omit it.

- | - | TRBJ1-4 | TRBV7-2 | CASTPDRRGKLFF
- | - | TRBJ2-7 | TRBV7-6 | CASSLGVGGSSYEQYF
- | - | TRBJ1-1 | TRBV3-1/TRBV3-2 | CASSQWATPMNTEAFF
- | - | TRBJ1-1 | TRBV19 | CASYDRLGEAFF
- | - | TRBJ2-7 | TRBV6-5 | CASSFNSGASTYEQYF
- | few | TRBJ1-1 | TRBV25-1 | CASSEYLEVEAFF
TRBD2 | - | TRBJ2-1 | TRBV28 | CASSLTSGRMGNEQFF
- | once | TRBJ2-5 | TRBV18 | CASSPPSGRLQQETQYF
- | - | TRBJ2-2 | TRBV5-6 | CASSSVEPGELFF
TRBD1 | - | TRBJ2-7 | TRBV25-1 | CASSPLETGREQYF
TRBD1 | - | TRBJ1-5 | TRBV11-3 | CASSLATRGTGGYSNQPQHF
TRBD2 | once | TRBJ2-7 | TRBV28 | CASSSGLAGTYEQYF
TRBD1 | - | TRBJ2-7 | TRBV28 | CASSNSITGTGGGYEQYF
- | - | TRBJ1-5 | TRBV21-1 | CASSKVMGQGAHQPQHF
- | few | TRBJ2-7 | TRBV28 | CASSTGNHEQYF
- | - | TRBJ1-5 | TRBV6-6 | CASTRGSNQPQHF
TRBD2 | once | TRBJ2-1 | TRBV11-2 | CASSLYPPGLAGYNEQFF
TRBD2 | - | TRBJ2-7 | TRBV20-1 | CSASPQRGLYEQYF
- | - | TRBJ2-4 | TRBV6-2/TRBV6-3 | CASSYSSGLAKNIQYF
TRBD1 | - | TRBJ2-5 | TRBV6-4 | CASKGARGTQYF
- | - | TRBJ2-1 | TRBV1 | CTSSPQTSGRTYNEQFF
TRBD2 | - | TRBJ2-1 | TRBV7-9 | CASSSSGSPYNEQFF
TRBD2 | - | TRBJ2-2 | TRBV6-6 | CASSYRSSGTTGELFF
- | - | TRBJ1-3 | TRBV7-9 | CASSRSGSGNTIYF
- | few | TRBJ1-5 | TRBV18 | CASSHQEEQPQHF
- | - | TRBJ1-2 | TRBV27 | CASSTDRTVYGYTF